The clone carrying this T cell receptor beta chain is a singleton in its sample. Its antigen is unknown. Other DNA sequences in the sample encode the same CDR3. Reverse transcribing all isolated RNA meant expressed TCRB transcripts were sequenced. Sequencing was performed with immunoSEQ multiplex PCR; in TCRdb, only in-frame clones are kept and a portion is missing. The sample holds about 620,000 clones, roughly a sixth seen once. Only one heparinised blood draw was taken per donor, and its volume averaged approximately 100 mL. CD4+ cells of the naive, central memory, regulatory and stem cell-like memory types were sorted via CD45RO/CCR7/CD25/CD127/CD95/CD27. Purity above 95% was achieved in all sorted populations. The record originates from a study of beta chain features in type 1 diabetes. Findings and limits, study-wide: HLA influence on TCRB rearrangement stayed unresolved here.

The length of the CDR3 is 15 residues. CDR1 and CDR2 (germline): LGHNA, YNFKEQ. V lost 1 base and J 1 base, leaving 8 bases between the germline ends. Sequenced sample: naive CD4+ T cells from blood. This clonotype originated in a young man in good health. J is TRBJ2-1 and V is TRBV4-2, with D hard to call. The CDR3 loop reads CASSQGTDSYNEQFF. The CDR3 DNA sequence: TGTGCCAGCAGCCAAGGGACCGATTCCTACAATGAGCAGTTCTTC.